A single sample gave rise to the 2 T cell receptor beta chains below, sequenced in a study of cytomegalovirus exposure and HLA in healthy donors. PCR primers comprised 60 Vbeta and 13 Jbeta primers. Sequencing was performed with immunoSEQ multiplex PCR; in TCRdb, only in-frame clones are kept and a portion is missing. Of some 150,000 clones listed, 70% to 85% were seen once; the top ten hold around 1.6%. The specimen was PBMCs. These receptors all come from a woman aged 30 to 39 in good health and CMV-seronegative.

The rearrangement uses TRBV6-5 and TRBJ1-4, with D tentatively TRBD1 (5 bases). The CDR3 is 15 residues long. V lost 5 bases and J 2 bases, leaving 12 bases between the germline ends. Germline V gene lookup returns CDR1 MNHEY and CDR2 SVGAGI. CDR3: CASSPVGGTNEKLFF. The CDR3 DNA reads TGTGCCAGCAGTCCGGTGGGGGGGACTAATGAAAAACTGTTTTTT.

The genes are TRBV7-9 and TRBJ2-3, with D uncertain. V lost 6 bases, J lost 0 bases, and 10 bases lay in between. There are 14 residues in the CDR3. CDR1 and CDR2 from the germline V gene are SEHNR and FQNEAQ (reference sequence). The CDR3 reads CASRTTRSTDTQYF. The CDR3 nucleotides read TGTGCCAGCAGGACGACGAGGAGCACAGATACGCAGTATTTT.